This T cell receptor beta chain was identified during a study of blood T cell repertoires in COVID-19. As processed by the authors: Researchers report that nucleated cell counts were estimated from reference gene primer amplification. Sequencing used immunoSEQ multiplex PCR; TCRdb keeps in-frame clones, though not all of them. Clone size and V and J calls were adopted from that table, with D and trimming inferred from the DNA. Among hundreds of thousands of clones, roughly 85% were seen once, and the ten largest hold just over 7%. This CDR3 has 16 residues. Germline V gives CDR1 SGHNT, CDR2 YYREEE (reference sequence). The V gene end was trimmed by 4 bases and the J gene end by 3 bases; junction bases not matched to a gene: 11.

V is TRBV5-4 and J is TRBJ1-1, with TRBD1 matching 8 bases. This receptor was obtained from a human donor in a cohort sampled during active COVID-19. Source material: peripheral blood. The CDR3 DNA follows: TGTGCCAGCAGCGCTCGGACAGGGCCCCCGGACACTGAAGCTTTCTTT. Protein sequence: CASSARTGPPDTEAFF.